These 7 T cell receptor beta chains originate from one sample sequenced in a study of T-cell memory formation after mild COVID-19. In TCRdb, the 5' RACE reads were re-called with MiXCR into one record per CDR3 protein. The table records approximately 580,000 distinct CDR3 sequences, around 20% of them present only once. The sequencing sample was made of PBMCs or a T cell subset sorted from them (not recorded which). Every receptor here comes from an adult woman who had mild COVID-19 (a few samples of this study predate the infection). Cell type and time point are not known.

This chain uses TRBV6-5 with TRBJ2-5, with 7 bases aligning to TRBD1. Losses at the gene ends were 0 bases for V and 7 bases for J; bases not matched to a gene: 11. Germline assignment: CDR1 MNHEY and CDR2 SVGAGI. The CDR3 consists of 16 residues. The CDR3 spells CASSYSRNRGSGTQYF. CDR3 sequence (DNA): TGTGCCAGCAGTTACTCGAGGAACAGGGGTTCGGGGACCCAGTACTTC.

V is TRBV27 and J is TRBJ2-7, with 7 nucleotides matching TRBD1. Germline V gene data show CDR1 as MNHEY and CDR2 as SMNVEV (reference sequence). The CDR3 is 16 residues long. J lost 3 bases, V lost 6 bases, and 14 bases had no gene match. The CDR3 bases are TGTGCCAGCAGCCACCGACCATACCGGACAGGCTACGAGCAGTACTTC. It translates to CASSHRPYRTGYEQYF.

This chain connects TRBV13 to TRBJ2-7, with 7 bases that match TRBD2. Germline V gene lookup returns CDR1 PRHDT and CDR2 FYEKMQ (reference sequence). J gave up 0 bases and V 5 bases, and 4 bases lay outside the gene matches. This CDR3 spans 14 amino acids. Here the CDR3 DNA reads TGTGCCAGCAGCGAGCGGGGTGTCTCCTACGAGCAGTACTTC. Amino acid sequence: CASSERGVSYEQYF.

The V gene is TRBV7-8, the J gene TRBJ1-2, with 7 bases aligning to TRBD1. CDR3 length: 15 amino acids. Germline V gene lookup returns CDR1 SGHVS and CDR2 FQNEAQ. The V segment lost 5 bases and the J segment 4 bases; nucleotides outside the gene matches: 10. The CDR3 is CASSLMGGQSYGYTF. CDR3 sequence (DNA): TGTGCCAGCAGCCTAATGGGGGGACAGTCCTATGGCTACACCTTC.

In this sample, this clonotype turned up a few times. The chain employs TRBV7-9 and TRBJ2-3, with D perhaps given as TRBD1 or TRBD2 (5 bases each). The germline V gene has CDR1 SEHNR and CDR2 FQNEAQ (reference sequence). The CDR3 is 14 amino acids. The V end lost 5 bases, the J end lost 2 bases, and 11 bases lay between the germline ends. The CDR3 sequence: CASSEGLFTDTQYF. DNA for the CDR3: TGTGCCAGCAGCGAGGGGCTTTTCACAGATACGCAGTATTTT. Drawing the rest from reference TRBV7-9 and TRBJ2-3, the complete variable domain is DTGVSQNPRHKITKRGQNVTFRCDPISEHNRLYWYRQTLGQGPEFLTYFQNEAQLEKSRLLSDRFSAERPKGSFSTLEIQRTEQGDSAMYLCASSEGLFTDTQYFGPGTRLTVL.

This clonotype came up a few times. V and J are TRBV7-8 and TRBJ1-2; 10 nucleotides line up with TRBD1. CDR1 SGHVS and CDR2 FQNEAQ come from the germline V gene. The junction had 5 bases not matched to a gene; V was cut back by 5 bases and J by 5 bases. This CDR3 is built from 14 residues. In DNA, the CDR3 is TGTGCCAGCAGCCCACGGGACAGGGGTTATGGCTACACCTTC. This gives the protein CASSPRDRGYGYTF.

This clonotype showed up just a few times. The chain joins TRBV20-1 to TRBJ1-2; no reliable D call. This CDR3 is 10 amino acids long. Deletions cut 7 bases from V and 8 bases from J, with 11 bases between. Germline V gene sequence: CDR1 DFQATT, CDR2 SNEGSKA (reference sequence). The DNA for the CDR3 is TGCAGTGTCGATATCCCCGGCTACACCTTC. Residues: CSVDIPGYTF.